The 28 T cell receptor beta chains in this list originate from one sample, sequenced in a study of T cells after yellow fever vaccination. TCRdb processed the 5' RACE reads anew with MiXCR; each CDR3 protein has one entry. The sample lists some 320,000 distinct CDR3 sequences, roughly 9.4% seen once, with about a sixth in the top ten. This sample comprised PBMCs, obtained on the day of the first yellow fever vaccination. These receptors originate from a man in his late teens or twenties who received the YFV17D yellow fever vaccine.

The gene calls are TRBV29-1 and TRBJ2-1; perhaps TRBD2 as D (6 bases). Trimming cost V 5 bases and J 0 bases, with 8 bases left between them. Germline values: CDR1 SQVTM, CDR2 ANQGSEA. The CDR3 extends over 13 amino acids. The chain's CDR3 is CSVQGLSYNEQFF. CDR3 in DNA: TGCAGCGTTCAGGGACTCTCCTACAATGAGCAGTTCTTC.

There are many counts of this clonotype. The V call is TRBV28, the J call TRBJ2-7; 10 positions match TRBD1. The CDR3 totals 15 residues. Unmatched junction bases numbered 9, after V lost 5 bases and J lost 5 bases. Germline CDR1 is MDHEN and CDR2 is SYDVKM. The CDR3 here is CASSPRDRGLHEQYV. CDR3 nucleotide sequence: TGTGCCAGCAGTCCCCGGGACAGGGGTTTACACGAGCAGTACGTC.

The rearrangement links TRBV4-3 to TRBJ1-3, with unresolved D. CDR3 length: 16 amino acids. Trimming left V 0 bases short and J 1 base short, with 10 bases between. Germline V gives CDR1 LGHNA, CDR2 YSLEER. CDR3 sequence: CASSQEVARSGNTIYF. Written as DNA, the CDR3 is TGCGCCAGCAGCCAAGAAGTAGCCAGATCTGGAAACACCATATATTTT.

The chain recombines TRBV12-3 or TRBV12-4 with TRBJ1-5, with TRBD1 as a possible D gene (5 bases). The V and J ends lost 1 base and 5 bases respectively, with 15 bases between them. The CDR3 extends over 16 amino acids. DNA of the CDR3: TGTGCCAGCAGTTTAGGAAGGGGCCGAAGGGATCAGCCCCAGCATTTT. It yields the protein CASSLGRGRRDQPQHF.

The V call is TRBV9, the J call TRBJ2-3; D possibly corresponds to TRBD1 (5 bases). The germline V and J ends were trimmed by 4 bases and 2 bases, with 8 bases remaining between them. Germline V gene lookup returns CDR1 SGDLS and CDR2 YYNGEE. This CDR3 contains 13 residues. The CDR3 region is CASSLQATDTQYF. In DNA form, the CDR3 reads TGTGCCAGCAGCCTACAGGCCACAGATACGCAGTATTTT.

This clonotype has only a few counts. J is TRBJ2-5 and V is TRBV5-1, with D maybe TRBD1 (7 bases). V was cut by 4 bases and J by 5 bases, with 18 bases left in between. The germline V gene has CDR1 SGHRS and CDR2 YFSETQ. The CDR3 is 15 amino acids. Here the CDR3 DNA reads TGCGCCAGCAGCCCTCAGGGGGGAGAAGACGAGACCCAGTACTTC. The encoded protein is CASSPQGGEDETQYF.

In its sample, this clonotype was seen many times. V and J are TRBV5-1 and TRBJ2-7; 10 positions match TRBD1. The CDR3 extends over 15 amino acids. V lost 4 bases to trimming and J lost 4 bases; unmatched junction nucleotides: 8. In germline, CDR1 is SGHRS, CDR2 YFSETQ. The CDR3 bases are TGCGCCAGCAGCGTAACCGGGACAGGGGATTACGAGCAGTACTTC. The encoded protein is CASSVTGTGDYEQYF.

On this clonotype itself: An end of the junction differs from the germline gene, which may be a read error. The rearrangement links TRBV3-1 to TRBJ2-2; 7 positions agree with TRBD1. The germline gives CDR1 LGHDT, CDR2 YNNKEL (reference sequence). CDR3 length: 17 amino acids. CDR3 coding DNA: TGTGCCAGCTGCCAAGATGTTGGGACGGACAGGAACGGGGAGCTGTTTTTT. Amino acids: CASCQDVGTDRNGELFF.

V is TRBV6-1 and J is TRBJ2-3; no reliable D call. The V gene's germline CDR1 is MNHNS and CDR2 SASEGT. The ends were cut back, 9 bases at V and 10 bases at J, with 20 bases in the middle. The CDR3 contains 13 residues. CDR3 DNA sequence: TGTGCCAGTACGGGCTCTCAAGGCCTTGCGCAGTATTTT. As protein: CASTGSQGLAQYF.

This rearrangement joins TRBV5-1 to TRBJ2-7; D perhaps matches TRBD1 (6 bases). The germline V gene has CDR1 SGHRS and CDR2 YFSETQ. The CDR3 sequence is 14 residues long. V was trimmed by 5 bases and J by 0 bases, leaving 12 bases between them. The CDR3 DNA is TGCGCCAGCAGGCAGGGGCCTAGCTCCTACGAGCAGTACGTC. It codes for CASRQGPSSYEQYV.

In this sample, this clonotype turned up a few times. The chain joins TRBV28 to TRBJ2-7, with 7 bases aligning to TRBD2. The V segment lost 3 bases and the J segment 3 bases; nucleotides outside the gene matches: 2. The germline V gene has CDR1 MDHEN and CDR2 SYDVKM. This CDR3 has 13 amino acids. The CDR3 here is CASSFPGGYEQYV. The CDR3 nucleotides are TGTGCCAGCAGTTTTCCGGGGGGCTACGAGCAGTACGTC.

This clonotype has a handful of counts. V and J are TRBV18 and TRBJ1-5; possible D gene TRBD1, 6 bases. CDR1 and CDR2 from the germline V gene are KGHSH and LQKENI. Deletions cut 9 bases from V and 4 bases from J, with 13 bases between. The CDR3 is 13 residues long. In DNA form, the CDR3 reads TGTGCCAGTCATGGACAGCTTAATCAGCCCCAGCATTTT. This encodes CASHGQLNQPQHF.

This clonotype was observed many times. This chain links TRBV23-1 with TRBJ2-5, with a tentative D call TRBD1 (6 bases). TRBV23-1 is labeled an ORF, and its function is uncertain. With 6 bases removed from V and 1 base from J, the gap between germline ends came to 12 bases. This CDR3 spans 14 amino acids. In DNA form, the CDR3 reads TGCGCCAGCAGGACAGGACTTCCCCAAGAGACCCAGTACTTC. It specifies CASRTGLPQETQYF.

This clonotype was found many times. The chain employs TRBV7-2 and TRBJ2-3; weak D call: TRBD2 (7 bases). The germline V and J ends were trimmed by 5 bases and 6 bases, with 15 bases remaining between them. This CDR3 is 14 amino acids long. Germline V gene lookup returns CDR1 SGHTA and CDR2 FQGNSA. The CDR3 region is CASSAGGPGDTQYF. The CDR3 DNA reads TGTGCCAGCAGCGCCGGGGGGCCAGGGGATACGCAGTATTTT.

The rearrangement uses TRBV7-2 and TRBJ2-1; D is unclear. Deletions cut 0 bases from V and 0 bases from J, with 9 bases between. The CDR3 is 16 amino acids. Per the germline V gene, CDR1 is SGHTA and CDR2 is FQGNSA. The CDR3 DNA is TGTGCCAGCAGCTTAGCGGCCAGTAGCTCCTACAATGAGCAGTTCTTC. It is translated as CASSLAASSSYNEQFF.

The sample holds many counts of this clonotype. The chain has TRBV5-6 and TRBJ1-2, with D perhaps TRBD1 (6 bases). CDR1 is SGHDT and CDR2 is YYEEEE in the germline V gene. CDR3 size: 13 residues. Between the trimmed V and J ends, which lost 2 bases and 4 bases, there was a span of 9 bases. CDR3 DNA: TGTGCCAGCAGCTTACAGGGATTCTATGGCTACACCTTC. Translated, it gives CASSLQGFYGYTF. The variable domain in full, completed from reference TRBV5-6 and TRBJ1-2, reads DAGVTQSPTHLIKTRGQQVTLRCSPKSGHDTVSWYQQALGQGPQFIFQYYEEEERQRGNFPDRFSGHQFPNYSSELNVNALLLGDSALYLCASSLQGFYGYTFGSGTRLTVV.

There are a few counts of this clonotype. This sequence joins TRBV3-1 and TRBJ2-3, with D perhaps TRBD2 (6 bases). This CDR3 is 12 amino acids long. The V end lost 8 bases, the J end lost 5 bases, and 11 bases lay between the germline ends. Germline-derived CDR1 and CDR2 are LGHDT and YNNKEL (reference sequence). CDR3 DNA sequence: TGTGCCAGCGGGGGGAGTCGAGATACGCAGTATTTT. The encoded protein is CASGGSRDTQYF.

This clonotype was detected a few times. The chain recombines TRBV20-1 with TRBJ2-2; TRBD2 agrees at 13 bases. CDR3 length: 16 residues. Germline CDR1 is DFQATT and CDR2 is SNEGSKA (reference sequence). The trim removed 5 bases at V and 5 bases at J, leaving 8 bases unmatched. The CDR3 region has the DNA TGCAGTGCTGCCCGGACTAGCGGGGGTGGAACCGGGGAGCTGTTTTTT. Translating it yields CSAARTSGGGTGELFF.

The rearrangement joins TRBV28 to TRBJ1-2; 10 bases line up with TRBD1. This CDR3 is built from 14 residues. Germline CDR1 and CDR2: MDHEN and SYDVKM. The ends lost 6 bases at V and 5 bases at J; junction bases unmatched: 6. The CDR3 region is CASRPGQGHYGYTF. The DNA for the CDR3 is TGTGCCAGCAGACCGGGACAGGGGCATTATGGCTACACCTTC.

This clonotype was detected only a few times. This rearrangement joins TRBV7-9 to TRBJ1-2; D is unresolved. CDR3 length: 13 amino acids. Germline CDR1 is SEHNR and CDR2 is FQNEAQ (reference sequence). V gave up 3 bases and J gave up 3 bases, with 8 bases separating them. The CDR3 spells CASSFYRYYGYTF. The CDR3 coding sequence is TGTGCCAGCAGCTTCTACCGGTACTATGGCTACACCTTC.

The V and J genes are TRBV5-1 and TRBJ2-2; D could derive from TRBD1 or TRBD2 (5 bases each). The V and J ends lost 0 bases and 10 bases respectively, with 16 bases between them. The CDR3 contains 15 residues. Germline lookup yields CDR1 SGHRS and CDR2 YFSETQ. The CDR3 DNA reads TGCGCCAGCAGCTTGGGAGGGACGGCGGATGAGGAGCTGTTTTTT. Translated: CASSLGGTADEELFF.

The chain joins TRBV6-5 to TRBJ1-2; 7 nucleotides line up with TRBD1. With V trimmed by 5 bases and J by 7 bases, 22 bases remained unmatched. Germline lookup yields CDR1 MNHEY and CDR2 SVGAGI. The CDR3 consists of 18 residues. The CDR3 coding sequence is TGTGCCAGCAGTCCCGCGCGGGGAGGGGGCAGGGTTGGTCGTGGCTACACCTTC. It codes for CASSPARGGGRVGRGYTF.

This clonotype was found a few times. V is TRBV5-1 and J is TRBJ2-3; D ambiguous. In germline, CDR1 is SGHRS, CDR2 YFSETQ. Deletions cut 4 bases from V and 3 bases from J, with 12 bases between. The CDR3 is 14 residues long. The CDR3 region has the DNA TGCGCCAGCAGCGAGATGGTAGGGACAGATACGCAGTATTTT. Residues: CASSEMVGTDTQYF.

CDR3 loop: CASSQDGGPSYNEQFF. The CDR3 bases are TGCGCCAGCAGCCAAGACGGCGGACCCTCATACAATGAGCAGTTCTTC. This sequence joins TRBV4-3 and TRBJ2-1; no clear D gene. Germline loops: CDR1 LGHNA, CDR2 YSLEER. V lost 0 bases, J lost 4 bases, and 13 bases lay in between. The CDR3 is 16 residues long.

Ten or more counts support this clonotype. The chain employs TRBV29-1 and TRBJ1-2; no clear D. Germline V gene lookup returns CDR1 SQVTM and CDR2 ANQGSEA. The CDR3 has 16 amino acids. Trimming left V 2 bases short and J 2 bases short, with 18 bases between. This CDR3 reads CSVELWGVLANYGYTF. The CDR3 DNA reads as TGCAGCGTTGAATTGTGGGGAGTCTTGGCGAACTATGGCTACACCTTC. Full variable domain (outside the CDR3, taken from reference TRBV29-1 and TRBJ1-2): SAVISQKPSRDICQRGTSLTIQCQVDSQVTMMFWYRQQPGQSLTLIATANQGSEATYESGFVIDKFPISRPNLTFSTLTVSNMSPEDSSIYLCSVELWGVLANYGYTFGSGTRLTVV.

The rearrangement links TRBV6-1 to TRBJ2-1; 11 bases agree with TRBD2. V shed 5 bases, J shed 13 bases, and the junction held 7 bases outside the gene matches. CDR3 length: 13 residues. Germline lookup yields CDR1 MNHNS and CDR2 SASEGT. The CDR3 DNA reads TGTGCCAGCAGTCAAATAGCGGGGGGGCCACAGTTCTTC. Protein product: CASSQIAGGPQFF.

The chain employs TRBV5-4 and TRBJ2-1, with 11 bases aligning to TRBD1. V lost 5 bases, J lost 1 base, and 8 bases stayed unmatched. This CDR3 has 17 amino acids. The germline V gene has CDR1 SGHNT and CDR2 YYREEE (reference sequence). The CDR3 protein is CASRHGQGAGSYNEQFF. The CDR3 bases are TGTGCCAGCAGGCATGGACAGGGGGCGGGGTCCTACAATGAGCAGTTCTTC.

This clonotype was seen a handful of times. This sequence joins TRBV6-5 and TRBJ2-6, with D hard to call. V gave up 2 bases and J gave up 0 bases, with 8 bases separating them. Looked up from germline, CDR1 is MNHEY and CDR2 is SVGAGI. The CDR3 loop spans 16 amino acids. The CDR3 region is CASSYTAISGANVLTF. CDR3 nucleotide sequence: TGTGCCAGCAGTTACACGGCGATCTCTGGGGCCAACGTCCTGACTTTC.